The rows below give T cell receptor beta chains drawn from one sample of a study of OX40 agonist ivuxolimab in advanced cancers. Profiled with immunoSEQ multiplex PCR; TCRdb holds only in-frame clones, not every one. There are around 82,000 clones in the sample; about 89% occur only once, and 10% to 15% lies in the top ten. Sequencing used CD4+ or CD8+ T cells sorted from blood, obtained in a trial of the OX40 agonist ivuxolimab. All receptors come from an adult with an advanced solid tumor such as melanoma, head and neck, liver or kidney cancer. The CDR3 runs from the conserved cysteine through the conserved F or W.

v_call	cdr3_aa
TRBV28	CASRTSGGQGDTQYF
TRBV18	CASSGDREQPQHF
TRBV9	CASSVDRGAEAFF
TRBV5-8	CASSWTALLLNTEAFF
TRBV5-1	CASSLAPYPPSYNEQFF
TRBV15	CATSRDWTYEQYF
TRBV10-2	CASGLETNYGYTF
TRBV11-2	CASSFRTGRQEKLFF
TRBV7-9	CASSLARRGNIEAFF
TRBV10-3	CAISESNDGYEQYF
TRBV6-6	CASSYYEAFF
TRBV13	CASSPRQGAGGWETQYF
TRBV19	CASSPLAGGPDTGELFF
TRBV7-9	CASSFLGPPPYNEQFF
TRBV5-6	CASSFRVYGANVLTF
TRBV10-2	CASSEQGLAGGFF
TRBV18	CASSPAGLAGDSSYNEQFF
TRBV6-6	CASSYLQGFSGNTIYF
TRBV27	CASSLGALYGYTF
TRBV7-2	CASSLARLAGNPDTQYF
TRBV5-1	CASSIRDYLQETQYF
TRBV7-3	CASSKRQGPFEQYF
TRBV19	CASSRLDSSHTIYF
TRBV10-2	CASREGRLADYNEQFF
TRBV27	CASSFVGAGNTIYF
TRBV11-2	CASSLVLAGSDYEQYF
TRBV7-8	CASSIRTDNEQFF
TRBV13	CASSLDTSGRIPQFF
TRBV6-1	CASKRQVTYEQYF
TRBV5-4	CASSSDQRLGETQYF
TRBV27	CASTPGSGSDTQYF
TRBV19	CASKQGGTEAFF
TRBV2	CASNPDRGYEQYF
TRBV7-9	CASSLVWGGSEQYF
TRBV27	CASRRRGSTYEQYF
TRBV11-3	CASSLAEMGDSPLHF
TRBV20-1	CSARSIDEQFF
TRBV7-9	CASSLNIGQGAGEQFF
TRBV6-5	CASSYTEMGAGYEQYF
TRBV7-3	CASSLTFWGQALLADSYEQYF
TRBV5-4	CASTYSGRETQYF
TRBV30	CAWSEGQAYEQYF
TRBV4-2	CASSSTGANYGYTF
TRBV7-3	CASSSISGRRADTQYF
TRBV4-2	CASSLAGGEEQYF
TRBV5-6	CASSLADSFLGELFF
TRBV15	CATSTRDLSRDFIETQYF